This entry features one T cell receptor beta chain sequence. These data come from a study of T cells expressing NK-cell markers. 5'RACE template switching with UMIs generated TCR beta cDNA. After re-calling the 5' RACE reads, TCRdb lists one entry per CDR3 protein, DNA absent. The record lists 350,000 to 450,000 distinct CDR3 sequences, of which the ten most abundant hold around 4.9%. Germline loops: CDR1 SNHLY, CDR2 FYNNEI. CDR3 size: 14 residues. Input material: blood T cells: a sorted CD56 or NKG2C T cell subset, CD4+ or CD8+ T cells, or bulk PBMC T cells (not recorded which). The chain is built from TRBV2 and TRBJ2-1; TCRdb picks TRBD1, but there is no DNA to check that call. This receptor was identified in a man aged 18-69 years in good health. CDR3 in amino acids: CASRAVSSYNEQFF.